This T cell receptor beta chain originates from a study of T cells after yellow fever vaccination. Study findings and constraints: Reappearing after the booster were most of the clones from primary vaccination (around 96% CD4, about 88% CD8). It was a small share of clonotypes that appeared in both CD4 and CD8 compartments.

There are many counts of this clonotype. Its antigen is not known. One entry per CDR3 protein, called by TCRdb with MiXCR from the 5' RACE reads. The repertoire holds 550,000 to 750,000 distinct CDR3 sequences, with roughly 14% as singletons. Source: PBMCs, taken on the day of the yellow fever booster vaccination. The receptor's source is a man younger than 40 who received the YFV17D yellow fever vaccine.

Here the CDR3 DNA reads TGTGCCACCAGTCCCGGAAGACTAGCGGTGGACAATGAGCAGTTCTTC. Residues: CATSPGRLAVDNEQFF. The chain is built from TRBV24-1 and TRBJ2-1; 9 nucleotides line up with TRBD2. The length of the CDR3 is 16 residues. The ends lost 6 bases at V and 5 bases at J; junction bases unmatched: 10. CDR1 is KGHDR and CDR2 is SFDVKD in the germline V gene.